The clone carrying this TCR beta chain has just a few counts. Its antigen is as yet unknown. The data originate from a study of CD8+ T cells in alopecia areata. Findings and limits, study-wide: Affected scalp, especially in alopecia totalis/universalis, had a higher clonality than normal scalp did.

PBMC-derived CD4+ and CD8+ T cells were sorted. Isolated RNA was reverse transcribed into cDNA used as the sequencing template. Data came from immunoSEQ multiplex PCR; TCRdb stores just in-frame clones and leaves some out. The table shows under 65,000 clones, with around 47% occurring only once. Per the germline V gene, CDR1 is SEHNR and CDR2 is FQNEAQ (reference sequence). The CDR3 covers 14 residues. V was pared by 4 bases and J by 1 base, with 10 bases between. V usage is TRBV7-9 and J usage is TRBJ1-1; D is undetermined. This clonotype originated in a human donor with alopecia areata. The sequencing sample was made of NKG2D-low CD8+ T cells sorted from blood. CDR3 bases: TGTGCCAGCAGCTCCGTTTCGGGGAACACTGAAGCTTTCTTT. Encoded protein: CASSSVSGNTEAFF. Full variable domain (remainder filled in from reference TRBV7-9 and TRBJ1-1): DTGVSQNPRHKITKRGQNVTFRCDPISEHNRLYWYRQTLGQGPEFLTYFQNEAQLEKSRLLSDRFSAERPKGSFSTLEIQRTEQGDSAMYLCASSSVSGNTEAFFGQGTRLTVV.